The rows below give T cell receptor beta chains drawn from one sample of a study of cytomegalovirus exposure and HLA in healthy donors. Data came from immunoSEQ multiplex PCR; TCRdb stores just in-frame clones and leaves some out. The sample yields more than 100,000 clones, around 85% seen once. Source material: PBMCs. The source is a man aged 25 to 45 in good health and CMV-seronegative. The CDR3 runs from the conserved cysteine through the conserved F or W. A D gene is named only where the DNA matches it firmly. A clone size is listed for some rows: how often the clone was seen (once, few, many), or a class if it is expanded.

TRBD1	once	TRBJ1-5	15	TRBV7-8	TGTGCCAGCAGCTCCAACCGGGACAGAGGGCAGCCCCAGCATTTT	CASSSNRDRGQPQHF
TRBD1	.	TRBJ2-5	14	TRBV9	TGTGCCAGCAGCCCCGGGGACAGCCAAGAGACCCAGTACTTC	CASSPGDSQETQYF
TRBD2	once	TRBJ2-3	18	TRBV4-3	TGCGCCAGCAGCCCCAGGTCCCCACTAGCGGGGGACCCAGATACGCAGTATTTT	CASSPRSPLAGDPDTQYF
.	.	TRBJ2-3	14	TRBV6-5	TGTGCCAGCAGTTACTCGCAGGGCACAGATACGCAGTATTTT	CASSYSQGTDTQYF
.	few	TRBJ2-7	14	TRBV14	TGTGCCAGCAGCCAAGGTATCCAGTCCTACGAGCAGTACTTC	CASSQGIQSYEQYF
TRBD2	.	TRBJ2-5	16	TRBV9	TGTGCCAGCAGCTCCCGTGTAGCGGGGGTCGGGGAGACCCAGTACTTC	CASSSRVAGVGETQYF
TRBD1	.	TRBJ1-5	12	TRBV6-5	TGTGCCAGCGGACAGGGCGGGCAGCCCCAGCATTTT	CASGQGGQPQHF
TRBD1	once	TRBJ2-5	15	TRBV5-6	TGTGCCAGCAGCCAGGGGGACAGGGGAGGAGAGACCCAGTACTTC	CASSQGDRGGETQYF
.	.	TRBJ2-3	14	TRBV5-1	TGCGCCAGCAGCCTCGTTGATGGTCGGGATACGCAGTATTTT	CASSLVDGRDTQYF
TRBD1	.	TRBJ2-7	19	TRBV13	TGTGCCGGCAGCTTAGGCCTAGGACAGGGCACTTTGGGCTCCTACGAGCAGTACTTC	CAGSLGLGQGTLGSYEQYF
.	once	TRBJ1-1	14	TRBV2	TGTGCCAGCAGTGGGGAGGGAACAGGGACTGAAGCTTTCTTT	CASSGEGTGTEAFF
TRBD1	once	TRBJ1-1	14	TRBV2	TGTGCCAGCAGTGGGGACAGGGGGGGCACTGAAGCTTTCTTT	CASSGDRGGTEAFF
TRBD1	.	TRBJ1-1	15	TRBV28	TGTGCCAGCACGGGACAGTTCAATAGAACCACTGAAGCTTTCTTT	CASTGQFNRTTEAFF
TRBD1	.	TRBJ1-5	14	TRBV10-3	TGTGCCATCAGTTCCGGGACAGGGCATCAGCCCCAGCATTTT	CAISSGTGHQPQHF
.	few	TRBJ2-7	10	TRBV2	TGTGCCAGCAAGGGGTACGAGCAGTACTTC	CASKGYEQYF
TRBD2	.	TRBJ2-2	15	TRBV5-6	TGTGCCAGCAGCTTGGGCGGGGGGGACACCGGGGAGCTGTTTTTT	CASSLGGGDTGELFF
.	.	TRBJ1-5	15	TRBV28	TGTGCCAGCAGTCACCCTGGTGGCATCAATCAGCCCCAGCATTTT	CASSHPGGINQPQHF
.	.	TRBJ2-6	16	TRBV5-5	TGTGCCAGCAGCACGGGACTTTCCTCTGGGGCCAACGTCCTGACTTTC	CASSTGLSSGANVLTF
TRBD1	.	TRBJ1-1	14	TRBV28	TGTGCCAGCAGTGCAGGGGGAGCGAGTACTGAAGCTTTCTTT	CASSAGGASTEAFF
TRBD1	.	TRBJ1-2	13	TRBV5-1	TGCGCCAGCAGCTTGGAGGGGGCGCCCGGCTACACCTTC	CASSLEGAPGYTF
.	.	TRBJ2-1	14	TRBV6-5	TGTGCCAGCAGTTACCAACTTGGGGCCATTGAGCAGTTCTTC	CASSYQLGAIEQFF
TRBD1	few	TRBJ2-7	16	TRBV10-3	TGTGCCATCAGTGAGAAACAGGGGCGAAGCTCCTACGAGCAGTACTTC	CAISEKQGRSSYEQYF
.	.	TRBJ2-7	17	TRBV9	TGTGCCAGCAGCGTAGCCGCGGGAAGTGCCGGTTTCTACGAGCAGTACTTC	CASSVAAGSAGFYEQYF
TRBD2	once	TRBJ2-7	14	TRBV5-1	TGCGCCAGCAGCTTCGGCGGGAGTTCCTACGAGCAGTACTTC	CASSFGGSSYEQYF
.	once	TRBJ2-5	12	TRBV6-5	TGTGCCAGCACGGACATTTCCGAGACCCAGTACTTC	CASTDISETQYF
.	.	TRBJ2-2	14	TRBV11-2	TGTGCCAGCAGCATTACTAAGGACAGCGGGGAGCTGTTTTTT	CASSITKDSGELFF
TRBD1	.	TRBJ2-7	15	TRBV11-2	TGTGCCAGCAGCCCTCGGACAGGGTTTGCCTACGAGCAGTACTTC	CASSPRTGFAYEQYF
.	.	TRBJ1-1	14	TRBV18	TGTGCCAGCTCACCCCTAGCCTTGAACACTGAAGCTTTCTTT	CASSPLALNTEAFF
.	.	TRBJ1-6	16	TRBV18	TGTGCCAGCTCGTCCACAGGGAGCTCCTATAATTCACCCCTCCACTTT	CASSSTGSSYNSPLHF
TRBD2	.	TRBJ2-5	15	TRBV5-8	TGTGCCAGCAGCTTGGAAGCGGGGGGGGATGAGACCCAGTACTTC	CASSLEAGGDETQYF
.	.	TRBJ2-4	13	TRBV6-5	TGTGCCAGCAGTTACAGAGCCAAAAACAGTCAGTACTTC	CASSYRAKNSQYF
TRBD1	.	TRBJ2-5	13	TRBV28	TGTGCCAGCAGGGCGACAGGGCGGGAGACCCAGTACTTC	CASRATGRETQYF
TRBD2	once	TRBJ2-7	17	TRBV5-4	TGTGCCAGCAGCCCAAGGACTAGCGGGGGGAGCTCCTACGAGCAGTACTTC	CASSPRTSGGSSYEQYF
TRBD1	.	TRBJ1-5	18	TRBV7-8	TGTGCCAGCAGCTTAATACCGACAGGGCAAGGCAGCAATCAGCCCCAGCATTTT	CASSLIPTGQGSNQPQHF
.	.	TRBJ1-5	17	TRBV15	TGTGCCACCAGCAGAGGGGGGGGCCGGATGAGCAATCAGCCCCAGCATTTT	CATSRGGGRMSNQPQHF
.	.	TRBJ2-7	12	TRBV6-1	TGTGCCAGCAGTGAAGCACGGTACGAGCAGTACTTC	CASSEARYEQYF
TRBD1	once	TRBJ2-7	16	TRBV6-6	TGTGCCAGCAGTTACTCGAACAGGGGTTTATCCTACGAGCAGTACTTC	CASSYSNRGLSYEQYF
.	.	TRBJ1-3	16	TRBV28	TGTGCCAGCAGTTTATTGCTGGGGACTGCTGGAAACACCATATATTTT	CASSLLLGTAGNTIYF
TRBD1	.	TRBJ1-2	15	TRBV5-1	TGCGCCAGCAGCCCCGAGAGGGACAGTCCATCTGGCTACACCTTC	CASSPERDSPSGYTF
TRBD1	.	TRBJ2-7	15	TRBV5-4	TGTGCCAGCAGCTCCAAGACAGGGGATGCCTACGAGCAGTACTTC	CASSSKTGDAYEQYF
.	.	TRBJ1-1	13	TRBV9	TGTGCCAGCAGCGTAACCCAGGGGACTGAAGCTTTCTTT	CASSVTQGTEAFF
.	.	TRBJ2-7	14	TRBV7-9	TGTGCCAGCAGCGCTCCCGACAGAAACTACGAGCAGTACTTC	CASSAPDRNYEQYF
TRBD1	.	TRBJ1-4	16	TRBV19	TGTGCCAGTAGTAAAGGGACAGGGAGGACTAATGAAAAACTGTTTTTT	CASSKGTGRTNEKLFF
.	.	TRBJ2-3	15	TRBV9	TGTGCCAGCAGCGTGGGCGGGGAGAGCACAGATACGCAGTATTTT	CASSVGGESTDTQYF
TRBD1	.	TRBJ1-1	16	TRBV27	TGTGCCAGCAGTTCGGACAGGGGAAGGCCGAACACTGAAGCTTTCTTT	CASSSDRGRPNTEAFF
.	.	TRBJ1-5	14	TRBV2	TGTGCCAGCAGTCAGGGCACCAGCAATCAGCCCCAGCATTTT	CASSQGTSNQPQHF
.	.	TRBJ1-2	13	TRBV10-3	TGTGCCATCAGTGATGGAGGGGCCTATGGCTACACCTTC	CAISDGGAYGYTF
TRBD2	.	TRBJ2-1	18	TRBV7-2	TGTGCCAGCAGCCTCACCCCGGGACTAGCGGGAGTTTACAATGAGCAGTTCTTC	CASSLTPGLAGVYNEQFF
.	.	TRBJ2-7	12	TRBV5-1	TGCGCCAGCAGCAAGGACAGTCAAGAGCAGTACTTC	CASSKDSQEQYF
.	.	TRBJ1-4	16	TRBV15	TGTGCCACCAGCGCTCCCCGGGGGGGGTTGGATGAAAAACTGTTTTTT	CATSAPRGGLDEKLFF
.	.	TRBJ2-2	15	TRBV19	TGTGCCAGTAGTCCCAGGGGCGCGAACACCGGGGAGCTGTTTTTT	CASSPRGANTGELFF
.	.	TRBJ1-5	14	TRBV30	TGTGCCTGGGAACTCGGCGGGGGCAATCAGCCCCAGCATTTT	CAWELGGGNQPQHF
.	few	TRBJ1-2	13	TRBV19	TGTGCCAGTGCTTTCGTGGCAGGGGATGGCTACACCTTC	CASAFVAGDGYTF
.	.	TRBJ2-1	15	TRBV9	TGTGCCAGCAGCCCCCACATGGTCGGGGATCATGAGCAGTTCTTC	CASSPHMVGDHEQFF
TRBD1	few	TRBJ2-7	17	TRBV4-1	TGCGCCAGCAGCCAAGAGGGGGACAGGGCGTTCACTTACGAGCAGTACTTC	CASSQEGDRAFTYEQYF